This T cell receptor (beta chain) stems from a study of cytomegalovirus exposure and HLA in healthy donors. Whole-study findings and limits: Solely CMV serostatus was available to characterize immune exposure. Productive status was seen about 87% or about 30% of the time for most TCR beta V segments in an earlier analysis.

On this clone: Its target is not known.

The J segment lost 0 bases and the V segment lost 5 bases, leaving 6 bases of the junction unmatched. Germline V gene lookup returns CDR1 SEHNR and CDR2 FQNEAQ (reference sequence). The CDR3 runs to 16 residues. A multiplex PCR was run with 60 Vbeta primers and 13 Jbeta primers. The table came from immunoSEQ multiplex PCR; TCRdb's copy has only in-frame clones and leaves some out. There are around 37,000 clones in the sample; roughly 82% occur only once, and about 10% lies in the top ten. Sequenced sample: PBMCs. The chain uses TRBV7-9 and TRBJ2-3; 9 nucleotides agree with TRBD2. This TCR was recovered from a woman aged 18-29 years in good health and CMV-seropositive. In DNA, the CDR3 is TGTGCCAGCAGCAACTTAGCGGGGGAGAGCACAGATACGCAGTATTTT. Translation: CASSNLAGESTDTQYF.